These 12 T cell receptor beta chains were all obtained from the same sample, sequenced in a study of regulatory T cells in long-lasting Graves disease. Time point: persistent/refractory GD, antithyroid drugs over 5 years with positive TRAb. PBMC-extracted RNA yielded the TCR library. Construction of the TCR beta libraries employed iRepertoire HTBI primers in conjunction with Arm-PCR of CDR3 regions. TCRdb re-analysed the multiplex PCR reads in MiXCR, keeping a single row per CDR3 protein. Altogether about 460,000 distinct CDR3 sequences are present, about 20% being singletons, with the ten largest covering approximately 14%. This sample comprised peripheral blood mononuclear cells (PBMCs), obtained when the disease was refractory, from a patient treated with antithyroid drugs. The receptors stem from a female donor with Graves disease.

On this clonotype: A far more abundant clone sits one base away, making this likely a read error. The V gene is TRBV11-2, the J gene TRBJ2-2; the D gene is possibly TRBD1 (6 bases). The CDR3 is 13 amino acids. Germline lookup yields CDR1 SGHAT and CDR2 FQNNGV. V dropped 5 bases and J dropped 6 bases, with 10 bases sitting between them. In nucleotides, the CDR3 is TGTGCCAGCAGCCGAAAGGGGGCCGGGGAGCTGTTTTTT. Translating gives CASSRKGAGELFF.

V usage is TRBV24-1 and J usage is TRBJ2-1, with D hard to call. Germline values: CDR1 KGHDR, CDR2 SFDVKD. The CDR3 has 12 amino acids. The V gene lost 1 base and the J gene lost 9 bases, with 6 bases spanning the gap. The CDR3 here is CATSDFLGEQFF. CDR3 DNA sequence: TGTGCCACCAGTGATTTTCTGGGTGAGCAGTTCTTC.

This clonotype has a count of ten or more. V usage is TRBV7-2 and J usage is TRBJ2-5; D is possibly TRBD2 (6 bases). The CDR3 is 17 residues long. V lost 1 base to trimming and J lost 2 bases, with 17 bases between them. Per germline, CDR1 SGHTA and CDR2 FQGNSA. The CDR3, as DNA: TGTGCCAGCAGCTTAGGGCCTCGAAGCGGGTTACAAGAGACCCAGTACTTC. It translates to CASSLGPRSGLQETQYF.

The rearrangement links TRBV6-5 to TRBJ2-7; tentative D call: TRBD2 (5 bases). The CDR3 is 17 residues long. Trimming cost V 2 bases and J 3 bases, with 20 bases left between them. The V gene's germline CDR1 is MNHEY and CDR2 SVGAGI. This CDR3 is CASSYPLTREGSYEQYF. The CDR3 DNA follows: TGTGCCAGCAGTTACCCCTTAACCCGTGAGGGCAGCTACGAGCAGTACTTC.

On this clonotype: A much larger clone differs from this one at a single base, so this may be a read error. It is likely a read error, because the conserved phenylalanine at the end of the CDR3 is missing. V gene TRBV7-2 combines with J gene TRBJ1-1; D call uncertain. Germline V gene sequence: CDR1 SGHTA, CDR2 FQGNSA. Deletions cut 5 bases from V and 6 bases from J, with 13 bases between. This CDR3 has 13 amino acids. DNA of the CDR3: TGTGCCAGCAGCAAAGGCCGGACGGCTGAAGCTTTCCTT. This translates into CASSKGRTAEAFL.

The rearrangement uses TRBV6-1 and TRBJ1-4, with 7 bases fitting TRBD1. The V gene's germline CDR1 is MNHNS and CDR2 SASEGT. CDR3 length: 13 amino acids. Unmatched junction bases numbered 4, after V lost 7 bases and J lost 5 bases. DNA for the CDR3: TGTGCCAGCACGGACAGGCCGAATGAAAAACTGTTTTTT. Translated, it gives CASTDRPNEKLFF.

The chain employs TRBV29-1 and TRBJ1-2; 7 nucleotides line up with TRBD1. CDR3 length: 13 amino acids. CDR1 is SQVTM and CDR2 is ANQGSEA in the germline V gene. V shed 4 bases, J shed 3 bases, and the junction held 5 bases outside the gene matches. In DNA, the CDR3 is TGCAGCGTTGCCCAGGGGGGGGACTATGGCTACACCTTC. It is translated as CSVAQGGDYGYTF.

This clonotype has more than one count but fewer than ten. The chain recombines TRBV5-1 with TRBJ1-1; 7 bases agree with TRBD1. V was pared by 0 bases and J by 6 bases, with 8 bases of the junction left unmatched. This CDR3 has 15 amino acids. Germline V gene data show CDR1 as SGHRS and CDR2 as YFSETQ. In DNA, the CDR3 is TGCGCCAGCAGCTTGGTTACAGGGGAATGGGCTGAAGCTTTCTTT. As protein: CASSLVTGEWAEAFF.

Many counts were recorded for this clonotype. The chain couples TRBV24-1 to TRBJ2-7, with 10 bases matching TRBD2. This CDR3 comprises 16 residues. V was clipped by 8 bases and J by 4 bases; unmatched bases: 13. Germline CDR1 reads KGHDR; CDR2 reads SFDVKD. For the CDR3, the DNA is TGTGCCACCACTCACCTCCTTACTAGCGGGGAATACGAGCAGTACTTC. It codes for CATTHLLTSGEYEQYF.

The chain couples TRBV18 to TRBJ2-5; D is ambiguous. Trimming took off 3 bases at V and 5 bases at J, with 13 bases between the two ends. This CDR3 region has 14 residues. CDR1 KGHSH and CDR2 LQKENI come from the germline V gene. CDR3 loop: CASSPAVLRETQYF. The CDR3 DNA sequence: TGTGCCAGCTCACCCGCGGTCCTGCGGGAGACCCAGTACTTC.

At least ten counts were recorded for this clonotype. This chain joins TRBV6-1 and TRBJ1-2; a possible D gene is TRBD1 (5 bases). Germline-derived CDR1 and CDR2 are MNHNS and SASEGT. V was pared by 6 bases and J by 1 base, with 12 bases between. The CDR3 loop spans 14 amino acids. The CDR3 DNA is TGTGCCAGCAGCAAATCGGACAATAACTATGGCTACACCTTC. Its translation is CASSKSDNNYGYTF.

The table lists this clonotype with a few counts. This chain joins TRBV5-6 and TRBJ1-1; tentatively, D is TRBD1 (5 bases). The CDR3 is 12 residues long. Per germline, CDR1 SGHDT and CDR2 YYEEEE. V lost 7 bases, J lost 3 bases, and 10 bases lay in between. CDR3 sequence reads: CASYDRYTEAFF. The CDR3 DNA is TGTGCCAGCTACGACAGATACACTGAAGCTTTCTTT.